This is a list of T cell receptor beta chains from one sample in a study of post-analysis software for immune sequencing data. TCRdb re-called the PCR reads with MiXCR, one entry per CDR3 protein. The sample lists hundreds of thousands of distinct CDR3 sequences; approximately 53% were seen once. The sequenced material came from blood. All receptors come from a girl aged 5 to 17 with multiple sclerosis. Each CDR3 is given without its conserved first and last residue.

>TRBJ2-7|TRBV5-1|13
PSSWEQGLRYEQY
>TRBJ2-7|TRBV5-1|15
ASSLGLAGDLSYEQY
>TRBJ2-3|TRBV12-5|13
ASGPPNPSTDTQY
>TRBJ2-3|TRBV12-3/TRBV12-4|14
ASSFYTSGSGDTQY
>TRBJ2-5|TRBV6-1|11
ASSEQGGGHQY
>TRBJ2-6|TRBV7-2|14
ASTYKGGSGANVLT
>TRBJ1-1|TRBV3-1|14
ASSLKFRAGNTEAF
>TRBJ2-1|TRBV12-3/TRBV12-4|12
ASSLLRTGNEQF
>TRBJ2-5|TRBV18|13
ASSPRGGHKETQY
>TRBJ2-1|TRBV20-1|12
SASRTSGDNEQF
>TRBJ2-1|TRBV7-3|15
ASSLDFWGTVGNEQF
>TRBJ2-2|TRBV7-3|12
ASRELGRTGELF
>TRBJ2-7|TRBV4-1|14
ASRLEGTGGSYEQY
>TRBJ2-1|TRBV7-3|13
ASSLRVSSVDEQF
>TRBJ2-7|TRBV20-1|12
SAQIRGGGYEQY
>.|TRBV6-1|11
ASRLRGQETQF
>TRBJ2-5|TRBV7-9|13
ASNSPLAAQETQY
>TRBJ1-2|TRBV7-2|12
ASSLQNIDYGYT
>TRBJ2-7|TRBV20-1|13
SARDSTSGSYEQY
>.|TRBV6-5|9
ASRGLAEQY
>TRBJ2-1|TRBV12-3/TRBV12-4|17
ASSMGLAGRSAPYNEQF
>TRBJ2-7|TRBV5-5|12
ASSVGTVSYEQY
>TRBJ1-1|TRBV15|11
ATSRAQNTEAF
>TRBJ2-7|TRBV18|13
ASSPGTAQGYEQY
>TRBJ2-5|TRBV9|12
ASSITGGWETQY
>TRBJ1-1|TRBV7-3|11
ASSLTDVTEAF
>TRBJ2-7|TRBV2|11
ASGSDTSYEQY
>TRBJ2-1|TRBV5-1|11
ATAVGGHNEQF
>TRBJ2-1|TRBV7-3|13
ASSLSGTPGGEQF
>TRBJ1-2|TRBV5-5|13
ASSLAAPINYGYT
>TRBJ2-4|TRBV20-1|13
SAPRTGTAKNIQY
>TRBJ2-1|TRBV7-8|14
ASSLYQRGYYNEQF
>TRBJ2-7|TRBV7-8|12
ASSFPGLTYEQY
>TRBJ2-1|TRBV3-1|14
ASSQEARKLYNEQF
>TRBJ1-1|TRBV10-2|12
ASSHRVGATEAF
>TRBJ2-6|TRBV10-3|13
AISIQGPGANVLT
>TRBJ1-2|TRBV9|13
ASSVGDRGFYGYT
>TRBJ2-3|TRBV10-3|12
AGGGPRSTDTQY
>TRBJ2-7|TRBV29-1|8
SVREDEQY
>TRBJ2-1|TRBV4-2|11
ASSQAVANEQF
>TRBJ2-6|TRBV5-5|15
ASSLQGPVSGANVLT
>TRBJ1-1|TRBV5-1|13
ASSPGHSGGTEAF
>TRBJ1-2|TRBV7-2|13
ASSLSRGVGYGYT
>.|TRBV5-1|13
ASSLETGSFYEQY
>TRBJ2-7|TRBV29-1|12
SVARKGRSYEQY
>TRBJ1-5|TRBV28|12
ASLTGYSNQPQH